Listed below are T cell receptor beta chains from one sample, sequenced in a study of blood T cell repertoires in COVID-19. Only in-frame clones appear in the TCRdb table, and some are missing; sequencing was by immunoSEQ multiplex PCR. The table lists roughly 230,000 clones, around 82% of them singletons, with roughly 3.1% in the top ten. Sequencing was done on a sample of PBMCs or T cells enriched from blood (not recorded which). These receptors all stem from a man in his fifties or sixties who had recovered from COVID-19. The CDR3 runs from the conserved cysteine through the conserved F or W. The D gene is left open where the match is weak. Not every row has a clone size; where given, it reads once, few, many or a size class.

cdr3_nt,cdr3_aa,clone_size,j_call,v_call,d_call
TGTGCCAGCTCCCTACAGGACAGAGATCAGCCCCAGCATTTT,CASSLQDRDQPQHF,few,TRBJ1-5,TRBV18,.
TGTGCCAGCAGCCAACAGTGGGAGCAGTACTTC,CASSQQWEQYF,.,TRBJ2-7,TRBV3-1/TRBV3-2,.
.,CASSSSGQGSYEQYF,.,TRBJ2-7,TRBV28,.
TGTGCCAGCAGCCGGCACAGGGGGCTGGGAAGCAATCAGCCCCAGCATTTT,CASSRHRGLGSNQPQHF,.,TRBJ1-5,TRBV7-3,TRBD1
TGCAGCGGCCGCCGGGACAGGCGAGCTTTCTTT,CSGRRDRRAFF,few,TRBJ1-1,TRBV29-1,TRBD1
TGCAGCGTAAATAAGGGTCAGGGGGTGGTAGACACCGGGGAGCTGTTTTTT,CSVNKGQGVVDTGELFF,.,TRBJ2-2,TRBV29-1,TRBD1
TGTGCCCGATCCGTAACGGGAAACTATGGCTACACCTTC,CARSVTGNYGYTF,.,TRBJ1-2,TRBV30,.
TGTGCCAGCAGCCAAGATGCGGGAGGGCCGAATGAGCAGTTCTTC,CASSQDAGGPNEQFF,.,TRBJ2-1,TRBV3-1/TRBV3-2,TRBD2
TGCAGCGTTGCCGGTGGAGATACGCAGTATTTT,CSVAGGDTQYF,.,TRBJ2-3,TRBV29-1,.
TGCGCCAGCAGCTTCTACCTCACTAGCGGGAGGAACAATGAGCAGTTCTTC,CASSFYLTSGRNNEQFF,.,TRBJ2-1,TRBV5-1,TRBD2
TGTGCCAGCAGCACGGACAAGGACTACGAGCAGTACTTC,CASSTDKDYEQYF,.,TRBJ2-7,TRBV5-8,.
TGTGCCAGCCGGATGCGAACAGGGCCTGGGGCCAACGTCCTGACTTTC,CASRMRTGPGANVLTF,.,TRBJ2-6,TRBV19,.
TGCGCCAGCAGCTTGAGGGGGGGAGATGGAAACACCATATATTTT,CASSLRGGDGNTIYF,.,TRBJ1-3,TRBV5-1,.
TGTGCCAGCAGCTTATCATCAGGGGGCTCTGGAAACACCATATATTTT,CASSLSSGGSGNTIYF,few,TRBJ1-3,TRBV7-2,TRBD1
TGTGCCAGCAGCGTAATGGGAGGGCCCCCAGATACGCAGTATTTT,CASSVMGGPPDTQYF,.,TRBJ2-3,TRBV9,TRBD2
TGTGCCAGCAGCTTGCAGGGTGGGACTGAAGCTTTCTTT,CASSLQGGTEAFF,.,TRBJ1-1,TRBV5-4,.
TGCGCCAGCAGCACGGCGTCGGGACAGTTGAGGAGAGGAACGGCTTTCTTT,CASSTASGQLRRGTAFF,few,TRBJ1-1,TRBV5-1,TRBD1
TGTGCCAGCAGCTCCGGGACAGGGCTCACTGAAGCTTTCTTT,CASSSGTGLTEAFF,.,TRBJ1-1,TRBV7-6,TRBD1
TGCAGCGTTGGGGAGCAGGGGGTGAGTCAGCCCCAGCATTTT,CSVGEQGVSQPQHF,.,TRBJ1-5,TRBV29-1,TRBD1
TGCGCCAGCAGCAAACGGGACAGTTTGAACACTGAAGCTTTCTTT,CASSKRDSLNTEAFF,.,TRBJ1-1,TRBV4-1,TRBD1
TGTGCCAGCAGCTTAATGGGGCGTCACCAAGAGACCCAGTACTTC,CASSLMGRHQETQYF,.,TRBJ2-5,TRBV5-4,.
TGTGCCAGCTCTCGGGGGAGTATGCCAGATACGCAGTATTTT,CASSRGSMPDTQYF,.,TRBJ2-3,TRBV28,.
TGCGCCAGCCCACGGCAGGGCTGGACGAGGCAGCCCCAGCATTTT,CASPRQGWTRQPQHF,.,TRBJ1-5,TRBV4-3,.
TGTGCCACCAGTGACAACCGGGACAGGGGGATGAACACTGAAGCTTTCTTT,CATSDNRDRGMNTEAFF,.,TRBJ1-1,TRBV24-1,TRBD1
TGTGCCACCAGCGGAGTGGGCTCCGTTCAGCCCCAGCATTTT,CATSGVGSVQPQHF,many,TRBJ1-5,TRBV15,.
TGTGCCAGCTCACCGGGGACAGGGGTTAATCAGCCCCAGCATTTT,CASSPGTGVNQPQHF,.,TRBJ1-5,TRBV18,TRBD1
TGTGCCAGCAGTTACTCGAGCACAGCGAACACCGGGGAGCTGTTTTTT,CASSYSSTANTGELFF,few,TRBJ2-2,TRBV6-6,.
TGTGCCAGCAGCTTAGTCGGATCCGGGACAGGGTCCTACGAGCAGTACTTC,CASSLVGSGTGSYEQYF,.,TRBJ2-7,TRBV11-2,TRBD1
TGTGCCAGCAGTTACGGGGGGGCCTTCACAGATACGCAGTATTTT,CASSYGGAFTDTQYF,once,TRBJ2-3,TRBV6-5,.
TGTGCCAGCAGTCTCCAGGGGGGCCTTCTATACAATGAGCAGTTCTTC,CASSLQGGLLYNEQFF,.,TRBJ2-1,TRBV6-4,.
TGTGCCAGCAGTTTATTTCGGACAGGGGGCAGGGAGCAGTACTTC,CASSLFRTGGREQYF,.,TRBJ2-7,TRBV28,TRBD1
TGCGCCAGCAGCCTTGGGGGAGGGCCTAACTATGGCTACACCTTC,CASSLGGGPNYGYTF,.,TRBJ1-2,TRBV5-1,.
TGCGCCAGCAGCTTGCGAGGGGGGGCGGCAGATACGCAGTATTTT,CASSLRGGAADTQYF,few,TRBJ2-3,TRBV5-1,.
TGCGCCAGCAGTCCCAGGACAGACTATGGCTACACCTTC,CASSPRTDYGYTF,few,TRBJ1-2,TRBV10-1,.
TGTGCCAGCAGCCACCAGACAGCTATGAACACTGAAGCTTTCTTT,CASSHQTAMNTEAFF,.,TRBJ1-1,TRBV13,.
TGTGCCAGCAGCCGCGGGTCAACAGGGGGGGAGACCCAGTACTTC,CASSRGSTGGETQYF,.,TRBJ2-5,TRBV7-2,TRBD1
TGCAGCGTTGTCAAACAGGTTGGGGAGACCCAGTACTTC,CSVVKQVGETQYF,.,TRBJ2-5,TRBV29-1,.
TGTGCCAGCAGCGCCCACTCGGAGAGGGAGCAGTTCTTC,CASSAHSEREQFF,.,TRBJ2-1,TRBV9,.
TGTGCCAGCAGTTATAAGTTTGGCAAGCTAGACAATGAGCAGTTCTTC,CASSYKFGKLDNEQFF,.,TRBJ2-1,TRBV6-2/TRBV6-3,.
TGTGCCAGCAGCTTAGTTGCGGGGGGGCTCTCCTTGCCGCAGTATTTT,CASSLVAGGLSLPQYF,.,TRBJ2-3,TRBV7-9,TRBD2
TGTGCCAGCAGCTCGACGGGGGGAACCGAGCAGTACTTC,CASSSTGGTEQYF,.,TRBJ2-7,TRBV7-9,TRBD2